This T cell receptor (beta chain) was obtained from a study of CD8+CD57+ T cells in acquired aplastic anemia. Study-level findings and limits: Controls and patients did not differ significantly in CD8+ Simpson's diversity.

Regarding this clonotype: The target antigen is unknown.

Profiling that covered TCR beta VDJ and CDR3 relied on genomic DNA as its template. MiXCR was run by TCRdb on the reads, yielding one entry per CDR3 protein. The sample comprises approximately 58,000 distinct CDR3 sequences, around 57% of which are singletons, and under 20% rests with the top ten. The germline CDR1 and CDR2 sequences are LNHNV and YYDKDF (reference sequence). The CDR3 runs to 18 residues. With 0 bases clipped from V and 8 bases from J, the junction kept 10 bases outside the gene matches. Whoever was chosen for sequencing had shown CD8+CD57+ cell expansion by flow cytometry. This clonotype was obtained from a human donor with aplastic anemia. V is TRBV15 and J is TRBJ2-1, with 13 bases fitting TRBD2. The sample was sorted CD4+, CD8+, or CD8+CD57+ T cells (not recorded which) from PBMCs. The CDR3 is CATSRDTRTSGGIYEQFF. CDR3 coding DNA: TGTGCCACCAGCAGAGATACGAGGACTAGCGGGGGTATCTATGAGCAGTTCTTC.